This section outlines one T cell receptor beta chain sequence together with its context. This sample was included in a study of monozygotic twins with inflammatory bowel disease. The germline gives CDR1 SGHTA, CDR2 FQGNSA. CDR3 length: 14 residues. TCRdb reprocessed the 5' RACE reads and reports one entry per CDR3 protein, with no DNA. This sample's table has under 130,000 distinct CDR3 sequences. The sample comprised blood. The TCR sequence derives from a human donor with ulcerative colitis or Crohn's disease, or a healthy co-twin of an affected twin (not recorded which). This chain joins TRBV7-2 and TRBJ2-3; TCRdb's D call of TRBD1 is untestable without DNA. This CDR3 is CASSLQGSTDTQYF.